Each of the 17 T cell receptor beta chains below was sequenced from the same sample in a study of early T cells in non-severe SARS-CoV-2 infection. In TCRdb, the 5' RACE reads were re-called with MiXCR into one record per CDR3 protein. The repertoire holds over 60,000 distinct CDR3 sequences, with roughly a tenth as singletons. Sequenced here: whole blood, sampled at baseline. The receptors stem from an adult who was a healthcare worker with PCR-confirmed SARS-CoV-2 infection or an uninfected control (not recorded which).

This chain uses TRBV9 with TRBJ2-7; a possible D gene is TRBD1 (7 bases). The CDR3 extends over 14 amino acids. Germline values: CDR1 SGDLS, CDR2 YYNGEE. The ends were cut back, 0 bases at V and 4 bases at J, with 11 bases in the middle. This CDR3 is CASSVDQGGYEQYF. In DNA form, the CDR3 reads TGTGCCAGCAGCGTAGATCAGGGGGGATACGAGCAGTACTTC.

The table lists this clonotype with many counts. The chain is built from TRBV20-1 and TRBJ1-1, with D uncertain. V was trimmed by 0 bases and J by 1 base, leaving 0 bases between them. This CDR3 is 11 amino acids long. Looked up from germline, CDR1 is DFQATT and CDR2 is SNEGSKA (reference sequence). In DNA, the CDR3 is TGCAGTGCTAGAGAGAACACTGAAGCTTTCTTT. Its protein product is CSARENTEAFF.

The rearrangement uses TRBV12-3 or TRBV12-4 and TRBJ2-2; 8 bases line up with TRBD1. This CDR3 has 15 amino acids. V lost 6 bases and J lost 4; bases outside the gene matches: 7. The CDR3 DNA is TGTGCCAGCAGCCCGACAGGGGTGGTCACCGGGGAGCTGTTTTTT. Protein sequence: CASSPTGVVTGELFF.

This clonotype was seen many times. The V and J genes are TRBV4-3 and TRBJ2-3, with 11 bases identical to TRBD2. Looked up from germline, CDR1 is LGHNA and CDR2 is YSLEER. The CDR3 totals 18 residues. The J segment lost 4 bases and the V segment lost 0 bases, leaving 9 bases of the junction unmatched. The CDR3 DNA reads TGCGCCAGCAGCCAAGATCGGGTTAGCGGGGGGGCCCCAGATACGCAGTATTTT. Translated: CASSQDRVSGGAPDTQYF.

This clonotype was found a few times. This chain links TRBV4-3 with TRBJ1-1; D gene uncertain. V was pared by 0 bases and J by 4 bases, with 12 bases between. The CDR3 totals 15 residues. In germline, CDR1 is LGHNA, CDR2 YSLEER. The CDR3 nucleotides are TGCGCCAGCAGCCAAGAAGATATCGGATCCACTGAAGCTTTCTTT. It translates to CASSQEDIGSTEAFF.

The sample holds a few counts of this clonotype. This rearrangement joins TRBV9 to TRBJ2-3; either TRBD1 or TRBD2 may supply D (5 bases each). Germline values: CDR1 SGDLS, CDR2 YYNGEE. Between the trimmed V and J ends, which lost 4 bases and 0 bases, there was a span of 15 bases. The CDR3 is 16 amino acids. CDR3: CASSPKGDPSTDTQYF. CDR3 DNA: TGTGCCAGCAGCCCCAAAGGGGACCCTAGCACAGATACGCAGTATTTT.

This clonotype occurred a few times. The CDR3 region has the DNA TGTGCCAGCAGGTCAACAGGGGGCGTTAGTACCGGGGAGCTGTTTTTT. It yields the protein CASRSTGGVSTGELFF. The chain links TRBV7-9 to TRBJ2-2; TRBD1 agrees at 9 bases. CDR1 is SEHNR, CDR2 FQNEAQ, per germline (reference sequence). Trimming removed 6 bases from V and 5 bases from J; junction bases left unmatched: 10. The CDR3 extends over 16 amino acids. Using reference TRBV7-9 and TRBJ2-2 for the parts outside the CDR3, the full variable domain is DTGVSQNPRHKITKRGQNVTFRCDPISEHNRLYWYRQTLGQGPEFLTYFQNEAQLEKSRLLSDRFSAERPKGSFSTLEIQRTEQGDSAMYLCASRSTGGVSTGELFFGEGSRLTVL.

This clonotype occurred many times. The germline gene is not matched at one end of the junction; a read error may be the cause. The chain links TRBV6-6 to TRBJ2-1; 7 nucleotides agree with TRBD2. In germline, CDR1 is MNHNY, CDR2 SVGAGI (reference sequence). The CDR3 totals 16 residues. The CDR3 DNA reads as TGTGCCGGCAGCCCTAACCGGGGGGAACCCTACAATGAGCAGTTCTTC. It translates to CAGSPNRGEPYNEQFF.

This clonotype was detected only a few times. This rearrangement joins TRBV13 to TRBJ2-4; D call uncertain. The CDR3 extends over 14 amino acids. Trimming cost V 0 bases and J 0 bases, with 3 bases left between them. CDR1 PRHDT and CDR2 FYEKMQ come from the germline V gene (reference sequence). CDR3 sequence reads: CASSLGLAKNIQYF. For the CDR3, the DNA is TGTGCCAGCAGCTTAGGATTAGCCAAAAACATTCAGTACTTC.

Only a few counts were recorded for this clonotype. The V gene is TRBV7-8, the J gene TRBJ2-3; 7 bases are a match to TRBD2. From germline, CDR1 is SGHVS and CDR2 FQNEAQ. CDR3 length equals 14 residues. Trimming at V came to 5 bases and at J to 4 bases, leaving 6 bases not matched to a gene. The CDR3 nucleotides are TGTGCCAGCAGCCAGCGGGGTGGGGCAGATACGCAGTATTTT. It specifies CASSQRGGADTQYF.

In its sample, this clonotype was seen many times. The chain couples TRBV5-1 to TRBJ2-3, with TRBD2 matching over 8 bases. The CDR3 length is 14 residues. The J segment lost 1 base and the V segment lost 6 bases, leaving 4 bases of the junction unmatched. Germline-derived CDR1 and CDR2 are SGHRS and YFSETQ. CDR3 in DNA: TGCGCCAGCACCGTGACTAGCGGCACAGATACGCAGTATTTT. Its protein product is CASTVTSGTDTQYF.

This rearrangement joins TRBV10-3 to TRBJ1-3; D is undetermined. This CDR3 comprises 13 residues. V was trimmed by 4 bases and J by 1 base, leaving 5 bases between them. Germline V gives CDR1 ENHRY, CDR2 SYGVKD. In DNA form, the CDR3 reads TGTGCCATCAGTGGATTTTCTGGAAACACCATATATTTT. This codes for CAISGFSGNTIYF.

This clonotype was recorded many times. CDR3 bases: TGCAGTGCTGACGGCCGTGGACACACAGATACGCAGTATTTT. It translates to CSADGRGHTDTQYF. This chain joins TRBV20-1 and TRBJ2-3; a possible D gene is TRBD1 (5 bases). Trimming left V 5 bases short and J 2 bases short, with 14 bases between. Germline V gene sequence: CDR1 DFQATT, CDR2 SNEGSKA (reference sequence). CDR3 size: 14 residues.

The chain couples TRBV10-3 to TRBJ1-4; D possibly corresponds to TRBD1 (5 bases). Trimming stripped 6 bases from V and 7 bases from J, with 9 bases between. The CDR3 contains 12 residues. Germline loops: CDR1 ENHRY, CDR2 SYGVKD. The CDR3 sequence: CAISRDGEKLFF. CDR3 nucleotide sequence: TGTGCCATCAGCCGGGACGGTGAAAAACTGTTTTTT.

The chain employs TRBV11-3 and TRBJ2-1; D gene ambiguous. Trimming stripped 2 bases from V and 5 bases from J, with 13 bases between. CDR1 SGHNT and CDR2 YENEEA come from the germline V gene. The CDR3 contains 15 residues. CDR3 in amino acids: CASSLLMAANNEQFF. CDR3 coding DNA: TGTGCCAGCAGCTTACTCATGGCGGCAAACAATGAGCAGTTCTTC.

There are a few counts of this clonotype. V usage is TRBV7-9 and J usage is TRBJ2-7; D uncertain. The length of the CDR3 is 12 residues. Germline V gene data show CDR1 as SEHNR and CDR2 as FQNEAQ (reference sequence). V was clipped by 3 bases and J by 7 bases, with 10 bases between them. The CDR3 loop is CASSFPMGEQYF. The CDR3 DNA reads TGTGCCAGCAGCTTCCCCATGGGGGAGCAGTACTTC.

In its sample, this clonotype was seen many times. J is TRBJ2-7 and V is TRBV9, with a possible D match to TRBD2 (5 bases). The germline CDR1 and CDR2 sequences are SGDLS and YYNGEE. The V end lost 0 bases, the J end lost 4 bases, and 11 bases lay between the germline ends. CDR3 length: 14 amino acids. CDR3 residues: CASSVATSGYEQYF. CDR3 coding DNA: TGTGCCAGCAGCGTAGCTACGTCGGGGTACGAGCAGTACTTC.